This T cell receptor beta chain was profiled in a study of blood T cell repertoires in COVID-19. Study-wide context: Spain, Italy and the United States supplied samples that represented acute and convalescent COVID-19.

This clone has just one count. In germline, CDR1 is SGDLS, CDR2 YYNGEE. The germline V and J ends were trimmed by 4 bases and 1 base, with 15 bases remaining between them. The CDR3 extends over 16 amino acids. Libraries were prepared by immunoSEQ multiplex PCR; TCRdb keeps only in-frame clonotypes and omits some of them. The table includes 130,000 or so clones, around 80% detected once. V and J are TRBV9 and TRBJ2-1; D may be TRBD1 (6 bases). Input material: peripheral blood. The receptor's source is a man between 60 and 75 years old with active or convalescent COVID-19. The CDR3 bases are TGTGCCAGCAGCCCCACAAGGGGGTGGTCCTACAATGAGCAGTTCTTC. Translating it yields CASSPTRGWSYNEQFF. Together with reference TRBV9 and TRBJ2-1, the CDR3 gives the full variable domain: DSGVTQTPKHLITATGQRVTLRCSPRSGDLSVYWYQQSLDQGLQFLIQYYNGEERAKGNILERFSAQQFPDLHSELNLSSLELGDSALYFCASSPTRGWSYNEQFFGPGTRLTVL.